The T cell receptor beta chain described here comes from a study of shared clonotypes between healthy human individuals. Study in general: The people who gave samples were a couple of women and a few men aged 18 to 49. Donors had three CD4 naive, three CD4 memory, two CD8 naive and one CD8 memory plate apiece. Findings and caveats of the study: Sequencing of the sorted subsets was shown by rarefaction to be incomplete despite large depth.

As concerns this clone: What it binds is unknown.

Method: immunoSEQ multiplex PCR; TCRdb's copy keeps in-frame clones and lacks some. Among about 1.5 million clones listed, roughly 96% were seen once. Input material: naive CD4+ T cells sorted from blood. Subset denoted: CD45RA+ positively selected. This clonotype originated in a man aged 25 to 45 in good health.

CDR3 loop: CASSSLAGAANEQFF. As DNA, the CDR3 is TGCGCCAGCAGCTCACTAGCGGGAGCGGCGAATGAGCAGTTCTTC. The chain links TRBV5-1 to TRBJ2-1, with 11 bases fitting TRBD2. This CDR3 is 15 amino acids long. J lost 7 bases, V lost 3 bases, and 6 bases had no gene match. Germline lookup yields CDR1 SGHRS and CDR2 YFSETQ.